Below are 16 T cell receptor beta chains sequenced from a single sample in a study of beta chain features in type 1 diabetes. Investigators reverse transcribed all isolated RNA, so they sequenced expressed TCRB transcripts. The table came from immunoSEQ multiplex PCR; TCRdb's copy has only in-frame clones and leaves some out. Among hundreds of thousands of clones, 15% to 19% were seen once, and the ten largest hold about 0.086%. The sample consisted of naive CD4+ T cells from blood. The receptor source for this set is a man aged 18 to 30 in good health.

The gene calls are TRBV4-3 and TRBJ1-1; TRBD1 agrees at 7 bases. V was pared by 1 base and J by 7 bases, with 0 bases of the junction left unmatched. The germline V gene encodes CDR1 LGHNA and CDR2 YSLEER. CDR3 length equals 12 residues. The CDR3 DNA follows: TGCGCCAGCAGCCAAGGGGACAGTGAAGCTTTCTTT. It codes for CASSQGDSEAFF.

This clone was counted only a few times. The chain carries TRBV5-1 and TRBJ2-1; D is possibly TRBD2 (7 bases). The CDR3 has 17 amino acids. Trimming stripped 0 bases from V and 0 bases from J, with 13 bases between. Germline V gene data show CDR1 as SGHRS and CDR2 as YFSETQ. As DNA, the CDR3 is TGCGCCAGCAGCTTGGAATGGGGAGGGGGCTCCTACAATGAGCAGTTCTTC. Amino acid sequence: CASSLEWGGGSYNEQFF.

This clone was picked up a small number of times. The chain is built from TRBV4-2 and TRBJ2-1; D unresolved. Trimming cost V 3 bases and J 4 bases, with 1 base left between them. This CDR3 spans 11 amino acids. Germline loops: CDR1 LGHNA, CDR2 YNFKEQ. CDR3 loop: CASSQYNEQFF. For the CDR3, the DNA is TGTGCCAGCAGCCAGTACAATGAGCAGTTCTTC.

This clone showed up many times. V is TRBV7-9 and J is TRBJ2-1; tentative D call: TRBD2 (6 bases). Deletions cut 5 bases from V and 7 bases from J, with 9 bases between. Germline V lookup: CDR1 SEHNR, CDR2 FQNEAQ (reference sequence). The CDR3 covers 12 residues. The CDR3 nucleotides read TGTGCCAGCAGCCCCAGCGGGAATGAGCAGTTCTTC. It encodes CASSPSGNEQFF.

The CDR3 spells CSVGPATLPTRSDTQYF. The CDR3 DNA reads TGCAGCGTTGGTCCGGCCACTCTGCCCACTCGGTCAGATACGCAGTATTTT. V is TRBV29-1 and J is TRBJ2-3; D is unclear. Per germline, CDR1 SQVTM and CDR2 ANQGSEA. CDR3 length equals 17 residues. V was trimmed by 4 bases and J by 4 bases, leaving 24 bases between them.

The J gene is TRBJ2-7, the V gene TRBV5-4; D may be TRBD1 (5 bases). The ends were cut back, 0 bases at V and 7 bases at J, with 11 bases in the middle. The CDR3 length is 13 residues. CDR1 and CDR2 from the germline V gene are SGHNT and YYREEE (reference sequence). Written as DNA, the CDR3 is TGTGCCAGCAGCTTGGCGAGCGCAGGGGAGCAGTACTTC. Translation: CASSLASAGEQYF.

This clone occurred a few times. As DNA, the CDR3 is TGTGCCAGCAGCTTAGGGCAGCTGGGATTAGCCAAAAACATTCAGTACTTC. Protein product: CASSLGQLGLAKNIQYF. This rearrangement joins TRBV7-9 to TRBJ2-4; no firm D call. V was pared by 1 base and J by 0 bases, with 13 bases between. The germline gives CDR1 SEHNR, CDR2 FQNEAQ (reference sequence). This CDR3 region has 17 residues.

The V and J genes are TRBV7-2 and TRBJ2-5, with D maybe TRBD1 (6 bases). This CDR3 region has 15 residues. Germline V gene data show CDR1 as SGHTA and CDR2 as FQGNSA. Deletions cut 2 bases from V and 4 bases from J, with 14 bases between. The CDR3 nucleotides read TGTGCCAGCAGCTTATGGAAGGGGGTCAGAGAGACCCAGTACTTC. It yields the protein CASSLWKGVRETQYF.

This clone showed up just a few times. The CDR3 nucleotides are TGTGCCAGCAGCGTCAGGACGGGACAGGGGGCGCTTGGGGCCAACGTCCTGACTTTC. It yields the protein CASSVRTGQGALGANVLTF. The chain links TRBV9 to TRBJ2-6; 12 bases match TRBD1. Unmatched junction bases numbered 9, after V lost 2 bases and J lost 3 bases. The CDR3 runs to 19 residues. Germline V lookup: CDR1 SGDLS, CDR2 YYNGEE. Full variable domain (rest looked up from reference TRBV9 and TRBJ2-6): DSGVTQTPKHLITATGQRVTLRCSPRSGDLSVYWYQQSLDQGLQFLIQYYNGEERAKGNILERFSAQQFPDLHSELNLSSLELGDSALYFCASSVRTGQGALGANVLTFGAGSRLTVL.

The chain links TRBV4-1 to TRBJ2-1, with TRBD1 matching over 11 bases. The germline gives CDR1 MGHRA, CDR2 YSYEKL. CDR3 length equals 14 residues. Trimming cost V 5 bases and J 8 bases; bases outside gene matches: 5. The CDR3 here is CASSKGQGVDEQFF. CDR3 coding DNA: TGCGCCAGCAGCAAGGGACAGGGGGTTGATGAGCAGTTCTTC.

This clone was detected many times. CDR3 DNA sequence: TGTGCCAGCAGCTTTACGACAGTTAGTTCTGGAAACACCATATATTTT. Protein sequence: CASSFTTVSSGNTIYF. The chain has TRBV7-9 and TRBJ1-3, with a possible D match to TRBD1 (5 bases). This CDR3 has 16 amino acids. Trimming stripped 3 bases from V and 1 base from J, with 13 bases between. Germline CDR1 SEHNR, CDR2 FQNEAQ (reference sequence).

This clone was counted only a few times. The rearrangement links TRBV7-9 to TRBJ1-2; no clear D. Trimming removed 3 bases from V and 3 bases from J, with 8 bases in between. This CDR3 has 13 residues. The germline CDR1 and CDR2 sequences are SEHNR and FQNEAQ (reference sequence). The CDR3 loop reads CASSFLGYYGYTF. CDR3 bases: TGTGCCAGCAGCTTTTTGGGTTACTATGGCTACACCTTC.

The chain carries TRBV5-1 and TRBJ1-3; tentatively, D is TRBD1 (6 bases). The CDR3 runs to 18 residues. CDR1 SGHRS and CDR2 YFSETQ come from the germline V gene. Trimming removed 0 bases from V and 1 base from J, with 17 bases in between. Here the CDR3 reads CASSLVGARRGSGNTIYF. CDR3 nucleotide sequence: TGCGCCAGCAGCTTGGTCGGAGCCAGAAGGGGGTCTGGAAACACCATATATTTT.

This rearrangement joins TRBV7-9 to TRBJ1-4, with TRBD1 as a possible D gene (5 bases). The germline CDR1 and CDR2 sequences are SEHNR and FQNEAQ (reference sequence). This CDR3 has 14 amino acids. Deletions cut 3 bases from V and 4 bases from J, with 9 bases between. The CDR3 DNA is TGTGCCAGCAGCTTTGGGGGAATTAATGAAAAACTGTTTTTT. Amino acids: CASSFGGINEKLFF.

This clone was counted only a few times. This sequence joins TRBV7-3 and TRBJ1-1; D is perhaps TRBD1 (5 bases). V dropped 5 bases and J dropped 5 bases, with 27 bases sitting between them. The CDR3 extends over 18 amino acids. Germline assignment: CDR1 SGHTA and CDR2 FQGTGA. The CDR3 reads CASSVRQFLPELRTEAFF. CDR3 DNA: TGTGCCAGCAGCGTACGACAGTTCCTCCCTGAACTGAGAACTGAAGCTTTCTTT.

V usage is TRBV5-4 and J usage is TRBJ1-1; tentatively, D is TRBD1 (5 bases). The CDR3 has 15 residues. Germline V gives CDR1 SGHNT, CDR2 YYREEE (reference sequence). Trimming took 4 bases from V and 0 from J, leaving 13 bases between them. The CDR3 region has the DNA TGTGCCAGCAGCGGGGGACCGCATATGAACACTGAAGCTTTCTTT. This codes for CASSGGPHMNTEAFF. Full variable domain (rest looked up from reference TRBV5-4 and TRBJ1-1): ETGVTQSPTHLIKTRGQQVTLRCSSQSGHNTVSWYQQALGQGPQFIFQYYREEENGRGNFPPRFSGLQFPNYSSELNVNALELDDSALYLCASSGGPHMNTEAFFGQGTRLTVV.